Included here is one T cell receptor beta chain sequence, with context. Profiled with immunoSEQ multiplex PCR; TCRdb holds only in-frame clones, not every one. Counted here are about 73,000 clones, 90% to 95% occurring once; the ten biggest clones make up approximately 0.27%. This sample is drawn from a study of technical replicates of blood from four donors. The length of the CDR3 is 17 residues. The J segment lost 8 bases and the V segment lost 2 bases, leaving 10 bases of the junction unmatched. The germline gives CDR1 MNHEY, CDR2 SMNVEV (reference sequence). Sequenced: T cells isolated from PBMCs. This sequence joins TRBV27 and TRBJ2-1; 12 positions match TRBD2. The TCR was taken from a human donor in good health. CDR3 sequence (DNA): TGTGCCAGCAGTTTAATTTCCCCTAGCGGGGGGGCCTATGAGCAGTTCTTC. This gives the protein CASSLISPSGGAYEQFF.